This TCR beta chain was identified in a study of breast tumors, draining lymph nodes, adjacent tissues (dated by TCRdb to between 2015 and 2016). About the study as a whole: TCR beta repertoires were compared across tumor, adjacent nontumor tissue and axillary lymph nodes obtained from breast cancer patients. In human breast cancer, the study set out to evaluate how tumor, surrounding tissue and draining lymph node repertoires relate to one another and whether T cells may move between these sites. Overall study results and their limits: Tumors showed preferential V and J gene usage, and their T-cell repertoire diversity fell below that of lymph nodes yet above that of nontumor tissue. Rather than being directly demonstrated, the conclusion that tumor T cells originate in lymph nodes was presented as consistent with a hypothesis. The similarity between tumor and nontumor tissue repertoires was significantly greater in luminal-like breast cancer than in basal-like breast cancer. The data were considered consistent with most tumor T cells being derived from the lymph node and subsequently expanding within tumor tissue.

Lymph node samples came from the axillary draining lymph nodes of breast cancer patients. Instrument used: Illumina HiSeq 2000. TCR beta chain libraries were generated through multiplex PCR amplification. The amplified TCR beta chain products were analyzed by high-throughput sequencing. The public reads were run again by TCRdb, first through fastp at Q25 and then through MiXCR, and only productive beta chains were kept. Each entry is one CDR3 protein sequence, shown with its most common DNA and genes. Counted in this sample were more than 250,000 distinct CDR3 sequences; roughly 31% of them appeared once. Around 1.1% of the sample lies in the top ten. CDR1 and CDR2, per the germline V gene, are MRHNA and SNTAGT. The CDR3 holds 19 amino acids from the cysteine to the phenylalanine. Of the read, only the CDR3 DNA is kept; its 57 bases are in frame from base 1. Relative to germline, V is missing 5 bases and J is missing 6 bases, with 22 bases of the junction outside any gene match.

About this clonotype itself: No cognate antigen has been identified for it. Base-call qualities are not available, and no considerably larger clone is one nucleotide away.

This clonotype was obtained from a female donor with breast cancer. Some clones in this sample may be carry-over from other donors' samples. This receptor chain uses TRBV6-4 and TRBJ2-7, and 10 junction bases match TRBD2. Sequencing was done on a sample of axillary lymph node tissue. Here the CDR3 is given as CASSHPLPLGSGRVSEQYF. The bases read TGTGCCAGCAGTCATCCGCTCCCCCTAGGGAGCGGGAGGGTTAGCGAGCAGTACTTC.